The T cell receptor (beta chain) described here comes from a study of cytomegalovirus exposure and HLA in healthy donors. Germline CDR1 is LNHDA and CDR2 is SQIVND (reference sequence). The CDR3 is made up of 15 amino acids. J was trimmed by 1 base and V by 5 bases; bases with no gene match: 8. With regard to this clone: Its cognate antigen is unknown.

Primers included in the PCR were 60 Vbeta and 13 Jbeta primers. In the original workflow: Among the unique TCR beta chains that a later analysis counted, about 81 million in all, 10 million to 11 million were shared. Method: immunoSEQ multiplex PCR; TCRdb's copy keeps in-frame clones and lacks some. The V and J calls and clone size come from that table; D and trimming were worked out from the DNA. The data show some 170,000 clones, with 70% to 85% seen just once and about 4% held by the top ten. General study findings and limits: Presence/absence analyses treated sequencing depth as roughly uniform across donors. Among immune exposure information, only CMV serostatus was available.

Input material: PBMCs. The chain links TRBV19 to TRBJ2-7; TRBD1 agrees at 7 bases. The receptor comes from a man aged 25-45 years in good health and CMV-seropositive. The CDR3 DNA reads TGTGCCAGTAGTCCCACAGGGGCAAAATCCTACGAGCAGTACTTC. Translation gives CASSPTGAKSYEQYF. Filled out from reference TRBV19 and TRBJ2-7, the complete variable domain reads DGGITQSPKYLFRKEGQNVTLSCEQNLNHDAMYWYRQDPGQGLRLIYYSQIVNDFQKGDIAEGYSVSREKKESFPLTVTSAQKNPTAFYLCASSPTGAKSYEQYFGPGTRLTVT.